The 22 T cell receptor beta chains below were found in one sample sequenced in a study of blood T cells in healthy people across ages (dated by TCRdb to about 2015). The library was generated by 5' RACE. Sequencing relied on an Illumina HiSeq 2500. A second PCR of roughly 7 to 11 cycles was performed with a sample-barcoded 5' primer and a J-beta primer mix. TCRdb trimmed the raw reads at Q25, called clones with MiXCR and kept productive beta chains. Each entry merges the rows of one CDR3 protein and shows their most common DNA and genes. The sample table contains 720,000 or so distinct CDR3 sequences; only one count was recorded for 40% to 45% of them. The ten largest clones represent 30% of the sample. The sequencing sample was made of blood. Every receptor here comes from an elderly man in good health.

This clonotype showed up just a few times. V is TRBV4-3 and J is TRBJ2-1; D call uncertain. Germline CDR1 and CDR2: LGHNA and YSLEER. The CDR3 is 14 residues long. V lost 2 bases and J lost 6, with 11 bases in between. The CDR3 region has the DNA TGCGCCAGCAGCCAATTGGCTCGGGCCAATGAGCAGTTCTTC. Its protein is CASSQLARANEQFF.

This clonotype was observed at least ten times. V and J are TRBV29-1 and TRBJ2-1, with a weak D call TRBD2 (6 bases). V lost 3 bases, J lost 15 bases, and 12 bases lay in between. Per germline, CDR1 SQVTM and CDR2 ANQGSEA. This CDR3 region has 10 residues. CDR3 amino acids: CSVDNGSRFF. The CDR3 DNA is TGCAGCGTTGATAACGGGAGTAGGTTCTTC.

The chain couples TRBV7-2 to TRBJ2-5, with D possibly called TRBD1 or TRBD2 (6 bases each). Germline V gene sequence: CDR1 SGHTA, CDR2 FQGNSA. Trimming stripped 2 bases from V and 5 bases from J, with 15 bases between. The CDR3 runs 15 residues. This CDR3 is CASSLRGGGRETQYF. The CDR3 DNA sequence: TGTGCCAGCAGCTTACGAGGAGGGGGACGGGAGACCCAGTACTTC. Together with reference TRBV7-2 and TRBJ2-5, the CDR3 gives the full variable domain: GAGVSQSPSNKVTEKGKDVELRCDPISGHTALYWYRQSLGQGLEFLIYFQGNSAPDKSGLPSDRFSAERTGGSVSTLTIQRTQQEDSAVYLCASSLRGGGRETQYFGPGTRLLVL.

For the CDR3, the DNA is TGTGCCAGCAGTTACCCGAGGCCGGAGCAGTTCTTC. It is translated as CASSYPRPEQFF. The rearrangement uses TRBV6-2 or TRBV6-3 and TRBJ2-1; the D is unclear. Trimming removed 2 bases at V and 10 bases at J, with 9 bases between. Germline loops: CDR1 MNHEY, CDR2 SVGEGT. The CDR3 spans 12 residues.

This clonotype occurred once. The genes are TRBV6-2 or TRBV6-3 and TRBJ2-2; no clear D gene. The CDR3 has 17 amino acids. V shed 4 bases and J shed 3 bases, with 18 bases lying between them. From germline, CDR1 is MNHEY and CDR2 SVGEGT. CDR3 sequence (DNA): TGTGCCAGCAGTTCCCCGGCAGGAACCTATGACACCGGGGAGCTGTTTTTT. It codes for CASSSPAGTYDTGELFF.

The gene calls are TRBV5-6 and TRBJ1-2; D is ambiguous. The germline V gene has CDR1 SGHDT and CDR2 YYEEEE. V was shortened by 0 bases and J by 7 bases, with 10 bases between the two germline ends. The CDR3 loop spans 13 amino acids. In nucleotides, the CDR3 is TGTGCCAGCAGCTTGGTGGAAAAGGGTGGCTACACCTTC. Translating it yields CASSLVEKGGYTF.

This chain links TRBV7-2 with TRBJ2-3, with D perhaps matching TRBD1 (6 bases). The germline CDR1 and CDR2 sequences are SGHTA and FQGNSA. The CDR3 totals 15 residues. V lost 6 bases and J 2 bases, leaving 15 bases between the germline ends. The CDR3 here is CASSPAQGNTDTQYF. The CDR3 DNA sequence: TGTGCCAGCAGTCCTGCGCAGGGGAACACAGATACGCAGTATTTT.

The J gene is TRBJ2-3, the V gene TRBV11-2; 9 nucleotides agree with TRBD1. Germline lookup yields CDR1 SGHAT and CDR2 FQNNGV. V shed 5 bases and J 0 bases; nucleotides not matched to a gene: 6. This CDR3 contains 16 residues. CDR3: CASSPGQGTSTDTQYF. CDR3 bases: TGTGCCAGCAGCCCCGGACAGGGGACTAGCACAGATACGCAGTATTTT.

Details on this clonotype: One base away lies a much larger clone, so this may be a sequencing read error. The chain combines TRBV27 with TRBJ2-7, with 7 bases matching TRBD2. Germline CDR1 and CDR2: MNHEY and SMNVEV (reference sequence). Trimming took 6 bases from V and 7 from J; bases not matched to a gene: 6. There are 12 residues in the CDR3. CDR3 bases: TGTGCCAGCAGCCGGAGCGGGAATGAGCAGTACTTC. This encodes CASSRSGNEQYF.

The J gene is TRBJ2-7, the V gene TRBV7-8; 14 nucleotides agree with TRBD2. This CDR3 comprises 16 residues. The V gene end was trimmed by 5 bases and the J gene end by 6 bases; junction bases not matched to a gene: 9. Germline V CDR1 and CDR2: SGHVS, FQNEAQ. The chain's CDR3 is CASSRRTSGRFTEQYF. The CDR3 DNA sequence: TGTGCCAGCAGCCGCCGGACTAGCGGGAGGTTCACCGAGCAGTACTTC. The variable domain in full, completed from reference TRBV7-8 and TRBJ2-7, reads GAGVSQSPRYKVAKRGQDVALRCDPISGHVSLFWYQQALGQGPEFLTYFQNEAQLDKSGLPSDRFFAERPEGSVSTLKIQRTQQEDSAVYLCASSRRTSGRFTEQYFGPGTRLTVT.

This clonotype was found a few times. V usage is TRBV20-1 and J usage is TRBJ2-5; 8 positions agree with TRBD2. This CDR3 region has 14 residues. Germline CDR1 reads DFQATT; CDR2 reads SNEGSKA (reference sequence). Trimming took 1 base from V and 4 from J; bases not matched to a gene: 5. The CDR3 here is CSARGVAGTETQYF. CDR3 in DNA: TGCAGTGCTAGAGGGGTAGCGGGAACAGAGACCCAGTACTTC.

The rearrangement joins TRBV7-2 to TRBJ2-1; TRBD2 agrees at 7 bases. Near its end, the DNA agrees better with TRBJ2-7, so the J call may be wrong. The germline V gene encodes CDR1 SGHTA and CDR2 FQGNSA. The CDR3 has 15 residues. CDR3 nucleotides: TGTGCCAGCAGCCGAAGCGGGGATCCCTACAATGAGCAGTACTTC. Its translation is CASSRSGDPYNEQYF.

V usage is TRBV4-1 and J usage is TRBJ2-1; D tentatively fits TRBD1 or TRBD2 (5 bases each). The germline V and J ends were trimmed by 4 bases and 11 bases, with 18 bases remaining between them. The CDR3 length is 14 residues. Germline loops: CDR1 MGHRA, CDR2 YSYEKL. The CDR3 spells CASSLQAGGRKQFF. The DNA of the CDR3 is TGCGCCAGCAGCCTACAGGCCGGAGGTCGTAAGCAGTTCTTC.

This clonotype showed up just once. The chain combines TRBV7-3 with TRBJ2-3; D is undetermined. V was clipped by 3 bases and J by 2 bases, with 9 bases between them. CDR1 is SGHTA and CDR2 is FQGTGA in the germline V gene. CDR3 length equals 14 residues. The CDR3 loop is CASSLNPDTDTQYF. CDR3 nucleotides: TGTGCCAGCAGCTTGAATCCGGACACAGATACGCAGTATTTT.

The chain uses TRBV4-1 and TRBJ2-1; TRBD1 or TRBD2 may be the D gene (6 bases each). V lost 2 bases to trimming and J lost 10 bases, with 21 bases between them. Germline assignment: CDR1 MGHRA and CDR2 YSYEKL. The CDR3 runs to 16 residues. The CDR3 loop is CASSQSITRGVGEQFF. The CDR3 DNA sequence: TGCGCCAGCAGCCAATCTATTACGAGGGGGGTTGGCGAGCAGTTCTTC.

This clonotype was detected a few times. This chain joins TRBV12-3 or TRBV12-4 and TRBJ2-3; no definite D call. With 3 bases removed from V and 5 bases from J, the gap between germline ends came to 15 bases. This CDR3 contains 15 residues. The CDR3 spells CASSFSQVVIDTQYF. CDR3 DNA sequence: TGTGCCAGCAGTTTTAGCCAGGTAGTCATAGATACGCAGTATTTT.

This chain links TRBV4-3 with TRBJ2-5, with TRBD2 identical over 12 bases. Trimming removed 1 base from V and 11 bases from J; junction bases left unmatched: 8. The germline gives CDR1 LGHNA, CDR2 YSLEER. CDR3 length: 15 residues. The CDR3 loop is CASSQGTSGNREQYF. The CDR3 bases are TGCGCCAGCAGCCAAGGGACTAGCGGGAACCGTGAGCAGTACTTC.

The V and J genes are TRBV7-2 and TRBJ2-7, with D perhaps matching TRBD2 (6 bases). This CDR3 spans 16 amino acids. In germline, CDR1 is SGHTA, CDR2 FQGNSA. V was clipped by 1 base and J by 1 base, with 14 bases between them. The CDR3 is CASSLGQGLLSYEQYF. The CDR3 DNA sequence: TGTGCCAGCAGCTTAGGGCAGGGACTCCTTTCCTACGAGCAGTACTTC.

This clonotype was counted a few times. This chain joins TRBV24-1 and TRBJ2-7; 7 nucleotides line up with TRBD2. The J call may not be correct, given that the DNA end is closer to TRBJ2-5. The CDR3 consists of 14 residues. From germline, CDR1 is KGHDR and CDR2 SFDVKD. The CDR3 region has the DNA TGTGCCACCAGTGAGGGAGGGAGGGCAGAGACCCAGTACTTC. This encodes CATSEGGRAETQYF.

About this clonotype: This clone may be a read error of a much larger clone one base away. The rearrangement uses TRBV6-2 or TRBV6-3 and TRBJ2-7, with TRBD2 as a possible D gene (5 bases). Germline V gene sequence: CDR1 MNHEY, CDR2 SVGEGT. The V gene lost 5 bases and the J gene lost 3 bases, with 8 bases spanning the gap. This CDR3 has 12 residues. CDR3 in DNA: TGTGCCAGCAGTCGTAGCGACTACGAGCAGTACTTC. Protein sequence: CASSRSDYEQYF.

This clonotype was seen a handful of times. Here the CDR3 reads CASSLAGGGGDTQYF. The CDR3 coding sequence is TGCGCCAGCAGCTTGGCCGGGGGGGGAGGCGATACGCAGTATTTT. The gene calls are TRBV5-1 and TRBJ2-3; 8 bases are shared with TRBD2. V lost 0 bases to trimming and J lost 6 bases; unmatched junction nucleotides: 6. The CDR3 has 15 amino acids. Germline values: CDR1 SGHRS, CDR2 YFSETQ.

The J gene is TRBJ2-3, the V gene TRBV5-8; 14 positions match TRBD2. Germline V lookup: CDR1 SGHTS, CDR2 YDEGEE. The ends lost 4 bases at V and 5 bases at J; junction bases unmatched: 12. The CDR3 is made up of 18 amino acids. CDR3 nucleotides: TGTGCCAGCAGCCTGGGACTAGCGGGAGTTGTTAGAATAGATACGCAGTATTTT. It encodes CASSLGLAGVVRIDTQYF. Based on the CDR3 plus reference TRBV5-8 and TRBJ2-3, the full variable domain is EAGVTQSPTHLIKTRGQQATLRCSPISGHTSVYWYQQALGLGLQFLLWYDEGEERNRGNFPPRFSGRQFPNYSSELNVNALELEDSALYLCASSLGLAGVVRIDTQYFGPGTRLTVL.